These T cell receptor beta chains were read from a single sample in a study of T-cell memory formation after mild COVID-19. One entry per CDR3 protein results from TCRdb running MiXCR on the 5' RACE reads. The data show hundreds of thousands of distinct CDR3 sequences, roughly 18% seen once. Specimen: PBMCs or a T cell subset sorted from them (not recorded which). These receptors came from an adult woman who had mild COVID-19 (a few samples of this study predate the infection). Cell type and time point are not known. Both conserved end residues are part of each CDR3. A D gene is named only where the DNA matches it firmly. Size is stated for part of the rows, as once, few or many counts, or as a class when the clone is expanded.

d_gene	j_gene	abundance	v_gene	CDR3aa	CDR3nt
TRBD1	TRBJ2-7	many	TRBV15	CATSRKSGTGAEQYF	TGTGCCACCAGCCGAAAGTCCGGGACAGGGGCCGAGCAGTACTTC
.	TRBJ2-1	few	TRBV25-1	CASSEGIEWLPGNEQFF	TGTGCCAGCAGTGAAGGGATTGAGTGGTTACCTGGGAATGAGCAGTTCTTC
.	TRBJ1-6	.	TRBV12-3/TRBV12-4	CASGLNNSPLHF	TGTGCCAGTGGACTCAATAATTCACCCCTCCACTTT
.	TRBJ1-5	few	TRBV5-1	CASSLGDKASNQPQHF	TGCGCCAGCAGCTTGGGGGACAAAGCAAGCAATCAGCCCCAGCATTTT
.	TRBJ2-2	.	TRBV14	CASSRLTNTGELFF	TGTGCCAGCAGCCGCTTAACGAACACCGGGGAGCTGTTTTTT
TRBD1	TRBJ2-1	few	TRBV19	CASSEGQGFYNEQFF	TGTGCCAGTAGTGAAGGACAGGGTTTCTACAATGAGCAGTTCTTC
.	TRBJ2-1	few	TRBV5-1	CASSLPLQRDNEQFF	TGCGCCAGCAGCTTGCCTTTGCAGCGGGACAATGAGCAGTTCTTC
.	TRBJ2-7	.	TRBV27	CAQRGGEDYEQYF	TGTGCCCAAAGGGGGGGCGAGGACTACGAGCAGTACTTC
TRBD2	TRBJ2-1	few	TRBV6-5	CASCGGACYNEQFF	TGTGCCAGCTGCGGGGGGGCCTGCTACAATGAGCAGTTCTTC
.	TRBJ1-1	.	TRBV5-4	CASSSPQESNTEAFF	TGTGCCAGCAGCTCACCACAGGAATCGAACACTGAAGCTTTCTTT
TRBD2	TRBJ2-7	few	TRBV7-6	CASSRGLAGFREQYF	TGTGCCAGCAGCCGGGGGCTAGCGGGATTCCGCGAGCAGTACTTC
TRBD2	TRBJ2-3	.	TRBV20-1	CSARPLLATSTDTQYF	TGCAGTGCTAGGCCACTACTAGCGACTAGCACAGATACGCAGTATTTT
.	TRBJ2-1	few	TRBV3-1	CASSPGPTPGQFF	TGTGCCAGCAGCCCGGGACCCACACCGGGGCAGTTCTTC
.	TRBJ2-5	.	TRBV7-2	CASSSQPSQGTQETQYF	TGTGCCAGCAGCTCCCAGCCCAGCCAGGGGACCCAAGAGACCCAGTACTTC
TRBD1	TRBJ1-6	.	TRBV7-2	CASSDYRGPNSPLHF	TGTGCCAGCAGCGACTACAGGGGGCCTAATTCACCCCTCCACTTT
.	TRBJ2-1	few	TRBV5-1	CASSLRAGSYNEQFF	TGCGCCAGCAGCTTGCGAGCGGGCTCCTACAATGAGCAGTTCTTC
.	TRBJ2-1	.	TRBV7-9	CASRGRSYNEQFF	TGTGCCAGCCGGGGGAGGTCCTACAATGAGCAGTTCTTC
.	TRBJ2-1	.	TRBV6-6	CASSPQGGGNEQFF	TGTGCCAGCAGTCCTCAGGGAGGGGGCAATGAGCAGTTCTTC
.	TRBJ2-3	.	TRBV2	CASATPIGESTDTQYF	TGTGCCAGCGCTACCCCAATCGGGGAGAGCACAGATACGCAGTATTTT
.	TRBJ2-2	few	TRBV7-7	CASSLQSGQWDGELFF	TGTGCCAGCAGCTTACAGTCTGGACAGTGGGACGGGGAGCTGTTTTTT
TRBD1	TRBJ2-7	few	TRBV6-5	CATLGTGGDYEQYF	TGTGCCACCCTCGGGACAGGCGGGGACTACGAGCAGTACTTC
.	TRBJ2-3	.	TRBV7-9	CASSFMALTDTQYF	TGTGCCAGCAGCTTTATGGCCCTCACAGATACGCAGTATTTT
TRBD2	TRBJ2-7	once	TRBV7-9	CASSPGSSGLPGHEQYF	TGTGCCAGCAGCCCGGGAAGTAGCGGGCTGCCCGGGCACGAGCAGTACTTC
TRBD2	TRBJ2-1	few	TRBV7-2	CASSPLAGVNEQFF	TGTGCCAGCAGCCCCCTAGCGGGAGTCAATGAGCAGTTCTTC
TRBD1	TRBJ2-1	.	TRBV7-2	CASSLIPGQGEQFF	TGTGCCAGCAGCCTAATCCCGGGACAGGGTGAGCAGTTCTTC
TRBD2	TRBJ2-7	many	TRBV7-2	CASSLKVGLEAYEQYF	TGTGCCAGCAGCTTAAAGGTGGGACTAGAGGCCTACGAGCAGTACTTC
.	TRBJ2-5	.	TRBV9	CASTRGRIQETQYF	TGTGCCAGCACCCGAGGACGGATCCAAGAGACCCAGTACTTC
.	TRBJ1-2	few	TRBV14	CASSQDTRAPGGYTF	TGTGCCAGCAGCCAAGATACCAGAGCCCCCGGTGGCTACACCTTC
.	TRBJ2-7	.	TRBV6-5	CASSYSIGVREQYF	TGTGCCAGCAGTTACTCGATTGGGGTAAGGGAGCAGTACTTC
TRBD2	TRBJ2-2	.	TRBV7-9	CASSFTGLAGGTGELFF	TGTGCCAGCAGCTTCACGGGACTAGCGGGAGGAACCGGGGAGCTGTTTTTT
.	TRBJ2-1	.	TRBV6-5	CASRENNEQFF	TGTGCCAGCAGAGAAAACAATGAGCAGTTCTTC
.	TRBJ2-5	few	TRBV25-1	CASSVAGIQETQYF	TGTGCCAGCAGTGTGGCGGGGATCCAAGAGACCCAGTACTTC
TRBD2	TRBJ2-3	.	TRBV7-9	CASSFSLAGATDTQYF	TGTGCCAGCAGCTTTAGTCTAGCGGGAGCCACAGATACGCAGTATTTT